These T cell receptor beta chains were read from a single sample in a study of shared clonotypes between healthy human individuals. TCRdb's copy holds only in-frame clones and misses some; the assay was immunoSEQ multiplex PCR. Of about 2.1 million clones listed, 93% are singletons. The sample was naive CD8+ T cells from PBMCs. Source of these receptors: a man aged 18 to 35 in good health. Some clones in this sample may be carry-over from other donors' samples. CDR3s leave out the opening cysteine and the closing phenylalanine or tryptophan. Each record gives: V gene, D gene, CDR3 protein. A D gene is named only where the DNA matches it firmly.

>TRBV19|TRBD1
ASSWDRGIPYNEQF
>TRBV5-1|-
ASSPQGGRITDTQY
>TRBV29-1|TRBD2
SVVGSGRAGSADTQY
>TRBV27|-
ASSPRGPPLYEQY
>TRBV5-6|TRBD1
ASSLALETGVPYEQY
>TRBV15|TRBD2
ATSSRSSGSTYPEQF
>TRBV7-2|-
ASSADLYEQY
>TRBV4-3|-
ASSNGGGYGNTIY
>TRBV5-6|TRBD1
ASSLQGAGATEAF
>TRBV15|TRBD1
ATSRGQGLTDTQY
>TRBV4-3|TRBD1
ASSHTLDRGGEKLF
>TRBV7-9|TRBD2
ASSLDFLAGGNEQF
>TRBV6-1|TRBD2
ASSDRLAGKSTDTQY
>TRBV2|-
ASSESGVLDLPY
>TRBV25-1|-
ASSERRPHNEQF
>TRBV7-9|-
ASSRGFAEAF
>TRBV7-8|TRBD1
ASSWAGQGGTSSGNTIY
>TRBV9|-
ASSGTDRIMNTEAF
>TRBV5-1|-
ASSPGPTTNTEAF
>TRBV7-9|TRBD1
ASSLLGQGANTGELF
>TRBV14|-
ASSPGNSDTQY
>TRBV27|TRBD1
ASSPRKGAVNEQF
>TRBV29-1|-
SVVGGSYNEQF
>TRBV6-4|-
ASSEGTSTDTQY
>TRBV19|-
ASSIAPSTAGELF
>TRBV7-9|-
ASSDGTDTQY
>TRBV11-2|-
ASSLELGQPQH
>TRBV19|-
ASSMPFEGNQPQH
>TRBV30|TRBD1
AWSLPQGVRDNEQF
>TRBV11-2|TRBD2
ASSVLAGGQNEQF
>TRBV27|-
ASSPTGGNQPQH
>TRBV6-5|TRBD2
ASSAGLAGSNEQF
>TRBV5-4|-
ASSDGPVRAF
>TRBV15|-
ATSRVASSYEQY
>TRBV4-3|TRBD2
ASSQGLAHRGTDTQY
>TRBV7-9|TRBD2
ASSLRTSGRSDTQY
>TRBV29-1|TRBD1
SVDSGTGEHEQY
>TRBV14|TRBD1
ASSLQTGGWDTEAF
>TRBV28|-
ASSPQGWTEAF
>TRBV15|TRBD2
ATSRDSGRGIVGANEQF
>TRBV28|-
ASSLLDGNQPQH
>TRBV7-9|TRBD2
ASEWAGGPGEQY
>TRBV27|-
ASSFWTTDEQF
>TRBV29-1|-
SVEWGERGYEQY
>TRBV19|-
ASSIEGATDEQY
>TRBV7-9|-
ASSSRDSVIDEQF
>TRBV5-5|TRBD1
ASSLKLDRGRGYEQY
>TRBV28|-
ASSLRPISNQPQH
>TRBV5-6|-
ASSWGLSGQF
>TRBV28|-
ASSIPDGLGNEQF
>TRBV13|TRBD2
ASSAPPSGSFDEQF
>TRBV5-4|TRBD2
AARGLAGGANTGELF
>TRBV9|-
ASSVAGGTAIYEQY
>TRBV10-3|-
AISESVTYEQY